One and the same sample provided the 13 T cell receptor beta chains below, sequenced in a study of beta chain features in type 1 diabetes. The study reverse transcribed the entire isolated RNA, so it sequenced expressed TCRB transcripts. Only in-frame clones appear in the TCRdb table, and some are missing; sequencing was by immunoSEQ multiplex PCR. The sample comprises about 360,000 clones, 10% to 15% of which are singletons, and more than 0.015% rests with the top ten. The sample taken for sequencing was naive CD4+ T cells from blood. These receptors were collected from a man aged 18-30 years in good health.

This clone was seen more than once but under ten times. The V gene is TRBV2, the J gene TRBJ2-2; possibly TRBD2 for D (5 bases). The length of the CDR3 is 14 residues. V lost 7 bases and J 0 bases, leaving 9 bases between the germline ends. Germline V lookup: CDR1 SNHLY, CDR2 FYNNEI. CDR3 protein: CASTQEANTGELFF. CDR3 coding DNA: TGTGCCAGCACTCAGGAGGCGAACACCGGGGAGCTGTTTTTT.

The chain has TRBV9 and TRBJ1-1, with D maybe TRBD1 (5 bases). Germline V gene sequence: CDR1 SGDLS, CDR2 YYNGEE. V lost 5 bases and J lost 4, with 24 bases in between. CDR3 length: 17 residues. CDR3 DNA: TGTGCCAGCAGTAATCCCCCTCAGGCAGGGATGGCCACTGAAGCTTTCTTT. Translated, it gives CASSNPPQAGMATEAFF.

Only a few counts were recorded for this clone. The chain has TRBV6-6 and TRBJ2-3, with D hard to call. The V gene lost 1 base and the J gene lost 6 bases, with 5 bases spanning the gap. In germline, CDR1 is MNHNY, CDR2 SVGAGI (reference sequence). The CDR3 sequence is 12 residues long. The CDR3 DNA reads TGTGCCAGCAGTTACTGGCGGGATACGCAGTATTTT. Amino acid sequence: CASSYWRDTQYF.

The J gene is TRBJ1-5, the V gene TRBV28, with TRBD1 identical over 10 bases. V lost 8 bases, J lost 6 bases, and 7 bases stayed unmatched. CDR3 size: 14 residues. From germline, CDR1 is MDHEN and CDR2 SYDVKM. The CDR3 DNA reads as TGTGCCAGCCTGATGGGGACAGGGGCTCAGCCCCAGCATTTT. Translation gives CASLMGTGAQPQHF.

The chain is built from TRBV18 and TRBJ2-7; 9 bases are shared with TRBD2. V was pared by 6 bases and J by 7 bases, with 7 bases of the junction left unmatched. Germline V gene data show CDR1 as KGHSH and CDR2 as LQKENI. CDR3 size: 13 residues. The CDR3 bases are TGTGCCAGCTCCCGAGCGGGAGGAGAAGAGCAGTACTTC. Its protein is CASSRAGGEEQYF.

The chain carries TRBV5-5 and TRBJ2-7, with 9 bases fitting TRBD1. J gave up 2 bases and V 2 bases, and 5 bases lay outside the gene matches. Germline V gene sequence: CDR1 SGHKS, CDR2 YYEKEE (reference sequence). The CDR3 is 15 residues long. The CDR3, as DNA: TGTGCCAGCAGCTTCCGGGACAGGGTGACCTACGAGCAGTACTTC. Amino acids: CASSFRDRVTYEQYF.

This clone was seen only a few times. The chain carries TRBV10-3 and TRBJ2-3; 7 nucleotides match TRBD2. V was pared by 6 bases and J by 5 bases, with 14 bases of the junction left unmatched. CDR3 size: 16 residues. Germline V gene lookup returns CDR1 ENHRY and CDR2 SYGVKD. The CDR3 here is CAISDVRRENEDTQYF. The CDR3 bases are TGTGCCATCAGCGATGTTAGGCGGGAGAACGAAGATACGCAGTATTTT.

The chain carries TRBV27 and TRBJ1-2; a possible D gene is TRBD1 (5 bases). V lost 4 bases and J lost 4, with 13 bases in between. The CDR3 has 14 amino acids. Germline lookup yields CDR1 MNHEY and CDR2 SMNVEV (reference sequence). The CDR3 nucleotides read TGTGCCAGCAGTTCACGACAGAGACCCTATGGCTACACCTTC. Residues: CASSSRQRPYGYTF.

The rearrangement uses TRBV5-1 and TRBJ2-6; 7 positions match TRBD1. The junction had 11 bases not matched to a gene; V was cut back by 3 bases and J by 2 bases. The germline CDR1 and CDR2 sequences are SGHRS and YFSETQ. The CDR3 has 18 amino acids. For the CDR3, the DNA is TGCGCCAGCAGCTCGGGACAGCCAATCCAGGCTGGGGCCAACGTCCTGACTTTC. Amino acid sequence: CASSSGQPIQAGANVLTF.

The chain combines TRBV18 with TRBJ1-1; D is perhaps TRBD1 (5 bases). The CDR3 loop spans 16 amino acids. Trimming stripped 0 bases from V and 4 bases from J, with 15 bases between. Germline assignment: CDR1 KGHSH and CDR2 LQKENI. CDR3 amino acids: CASSPPNNGGGTEAFF. Written as DNA, the CDR3 is TGTGCCAGCTCACCACCAAACAACGGGGGGGGCACTGAAGCTTTCTTT.

V gene TRBV7-8 combines with J gene TRBJ1-4; D is ambiguous. CDR3 length: 16 residues. Germline lookup yields CDR1 SGHVS and CDR2 FQNEAQ. V lost 0 bases and J 4 bases, leaving 12 bases between the germline ends. The CDR3 DNA is TGTGCCAGCAGCTTAGCGCGTCCGTCCCTTAATGAAAAACTGTTTTTT. Protein: CASSLARPSLNEKLFF.

The chain combines TRBV9 with TRBJ2-7; D not resolved. V lost 0 bases and J lost 0, with 10 bases in between. Germline V gene data show CDR1 as SGDLS and CDR2 as YYNGEE. This CDR3 contains 15 residues. The CDR3 sequence: CASSVDGYSSYEQYF. The CDR3 region has the DNA TGTGCCAGCAGCGTAGACGGTTACAGCTCCTACGAGCAGTACTTC.

This clone occurred a few times. This chain connects TRBV27 to TRBJ1-1; tentatively, D is TRBD1 (6 bases). The CDR3 is 12 amino acids. Germline assignment: CDR1 MNHEY and CDR2 SMNVEV (reference sequence). Between the trimmed V and J ends, which lost 5 bases and 7 bases, there was a span of 11 bases. CDR3 DNA sequence: TGTGCCAGCAGTCCACCAGGGGATGAAGCTTTCTTT. The encoded protein is CASSPPGDEAFF.